This T cell receptor (beta chain) is drawn from a study of T cell responses to AZD1222 COVID-19 vaccine (TCRdb year 2021). In the study overall: AZD1222 recipients whose second dose came at about 4 weeks and those whose second dose came at about 12 weeks were combined into one group, since spike-specific TCR depth and breadth did not differ between the two schedules. TCR sequencing covered fewer than 250 trial participants: roughly 200 given two doses of AZD1222 and 26 given two doses of MenACWY control vaccine. Enrollment into the trials was organized by age into subgroups of 18-55, 56-69 and 70-plus years, and those subgroups contained approximately 150, 30 and 60 TCR-sequenced participants, respectively.

The sample's time point, from its label and the paper: baseline before first vaccination. Vaccinee samples came from UK trials COV001 and COV002, including a single-blind randomized controlled phase 2/3 trial of AZD1222 (ChAdOx1 nCoV-19) in healthy adults. Trial participant PBMC samples were collected at day 0 and day 28 after the second dose for TCRbeta chain sequencing. The CDR3 regions of human TCRbeta chains were subjected to immunosequencing. As for the original processing: TCRs in the repertoires were compared against a reference library of SARS-CoV-2-specific TCRs that had been generated with the MIRA antigen-specificity platform. Breadth was defined as the fraction of unique TCRs that were SARS-CoV-2-associated, and depth was defined as the fraction of total T cells that were SARS-CoV-2-associated. Using the MIRA data, each spike-specific TCR was mapped to the spike region that the TCR reacts to and placed in a CD4 or CD8 class. Log10-transformed breadth and depth values were compared by one-way ANOVA with Sidak's multiple comparisons tests. TCRdb carries this immuneACCESS record with in-frame sequences only. Its versions omit some clonotypes, under half of them owing to an unresolved V gene in the studies checked, with the rest unexplained. V and J calls and clone size are those listed in that table; D and trimming were worked out from the DNA. The sample table shows some 100,000 clones, and about 88% are seen once. The top ten hold approximately 15% of the sample.

According to the germline V gene, CDR1 reads MNHEY and CDR2 reads SVGAGI. The CDR3, cysteine through phenylalanine, is 16 amino acids long. Of the read, only the CDR3 DNA is kept; its 48 bases are in frame from base 1. Trimming removed 2 bases from V and 4 bases from J, leaving 17 bases between the germline ends. Comment on this clone: Its antigen remains unidentified. No base qualities exist here, and no much larger clone lies one base off it.

Overall study outcomes, separate from this receptor: Participants were mostly white British and included more females than males, and it was suggested by the authors that clonal diversity may have been underestimated. The whole spike protein was spanned by vaccine-associated CD4 TCRs, and dominant responses were seen in regions 160-218 and 743-854. Reportedly, almost half of the unique spike-specific TCRs recognized epitopes lying outside the regions that are mutated in the B.1.351 and B.1.1.7 variants. After two AZD1222 doses, both the breadth and the depth of spike-specific TCRs were significantly higher than at day 0 and than in MenACWY recipients. Because no day 14 peak-response samples were available, repertoires were characterized only after the peak T cell response. Conclusions about previously exposed vaccinees are limited, since just five or six AZD1222 recipients were seropositive for SARS-CoV-2 at baseline. In the small 56-69-year group, the increase in depth fell short of significance, most likely because of low power.

The receptor chain draws on TRBV6-5 and TRBJ2-5; the D gene remains uncertain. This specimen consisted of peripheral blood, obtained on day 0 of AZD1222 vaccination. The TCR originated in an adult in good health. The CDR3 here reads CASSYRDPGKGETQYF. In nucleotide form, the sequence is TGTGCCAGCAGTTACCGAGACCCCGGCAAGGGAGAGACCCAGTACTTC.